One and the same sample provided the 21 T cell receptor beta chains below, sequenced in a study of cytomegalovirus exposure and HLA in healthy donors. The PCR used 60 Vbeta and 13 Jbeta primers. Measured with immunoSEQ multiplex PCR; TCRdb has only the in-frame clones, and not every one. The sample includes over 150,000 clones, roughly 80% of them seen just once. The material sequenced was PBMCs. The receptors were sampled from a man aged 45-60 years in good health and CMV-seropositive.

This clone was counted only a few times. The J gene is TRBJ2-1, the V gene TRBV7-3, with D unclear. Trimming stripped 5 bases from V and 5 bases from J, with 10 bases between. This CDR3 contains 13 residues. Germline V gene lookup returns CDR1 SGHTA and CDR2 FQGTGA. This CDR3 reads CASSRVIDNEQFF. In nucleotides, the CDR3 is TGTGCCAGCAGCCGAGTTATTGACAATGAGCAGTTCTTC.

This sequence joins TRBV12-5 and TRBJ1-2; D is possibly TRBD1 (6 bases). The V end lost 2 bases, the J end lost 3 bases, and 16 bases lay between the germline ends. The germline V gene has CDR1 LGHNT and CDR2 FRNRAP. This CDR3 comprises 16 residues. The CDR3 reads CASGLKQGGAYYGYTF. The CDR3 region has the DNA TGTGCTAGTGGTTTGAAACAAGGGGGGGCCTACTATGGCTACACCTTC.

This clone appeared a single time. The rearrangement links TRBV5-1 to TRBJ1-6; TRBD1 is a possible D gene (6 bases). CDR1 is SGHRS, CDR2 YFSETQ, per germline. This CDR3 is built from 15 residues. The germline V and J ends were trimmed by 2 bases and 10 bases, with 16 bases remaining between them. CDR3 protein: CASSLSPGQKSPLHF. CDR3 in DNA: TGCGCCAGCAGCTTAAGCCCGGGACAAAAATCACCCCTCCACTTT.

This chain links TRBV18 with TRBJ1-6; 10 bases match TRBD1. CDR3 length: 16 residues. Trimming cost V 2 bases and J 9 bases; bases outside gene matches: 7. Per the germline V gene, CDR1 is KGHSH and CDR2 is LQKENI. CDR3 sequence reads: CASSPARQGAGSPLHF. The CDR3 DNA follows: TGTGCCAGCTCACCAGCTAGACAGGGGGCTGGTTCACCCCTCCACTTT.

This clone was seen only a few times. This chain uses TRBV5-1 with TRBJ1-1; the D gene is possibly TRBD1 (6 bases). Germline lookup yields CDR1 SGHRS and CDR2 YFSETQ. Trimming took off 7 bases at V and 3 bases at J, with 13 bases between the two ends. The CDR3 spans 13 residues. CDR3 sequence (DNA): TGCGCCAGCGCGTCGGGGGGCGACACTGAAGCTTTCTTT. Its protein product is CASASGGDTEAFF.

As concerns this clone: Relative to the germline gene, one junction end is altered; a read error may explain this. The chain combines TRBV11-2 with TRBJ1-6; the D is unclear. There are 14 residues in the CDR3. Germline CDR1 reads SGHAT; CDR2 reads FQNNGV. CDR3 nucleotide sequence: TGTGCCAGCAGCCTAGACCCGAGCAATTCACCCCTCCACTTT. Protein sequence: CASSLDPSNSPLHF.

The genes are TRBV7-2 and TRBJ1-2; D not resolved. Germline-derived CDR1 and CDR2 are SGHTA and FQGNSA. The CDR3 contains 16 residues. The V end lost 1 base, the J end lost 2 bases, and 14 bases lay between the germline ends. CDR3: CASSLETGVVNYGYTF. The DNA for the CDR3 is TGTGCCAGCAGCTTAGAGACCGGGGTGGTCAACTATGGCTACACCTTC.

V is TRBV14 and J is TRBJ1-2, with no clear D. Germline V gene lookup returns CDR1 SGHDN and CDR2 FVKESK. The CDR3 runs 13 residues. V lost 1 base to trimming and J lost 4 bases, with 7 bases between them. In nucleotides, the CDR3 is TGTGCCAGCAGCCAAGGGGCAATCTATGGCTACACCTTC. It yields the protein CASSQGAIYGYTF.

This chain links TRBV10-2 with TRBJ1-5; 9 nucleotides match TRBD1. Germline CDR1 WSHSY, CDR2 SAAADI. Trimming took 10 bases from V and 4 from J; bases not matched to a gene: 11. The CDR3 spans 15 residues. The CDR3 DNA is TGCGCCACCTACTCTCCGGGACAGGGAAATCAGCCCCAGCATTTT. Protein sequence: CATYSPGQGNQPQHF.

The chain employs TRBV6-5 and TRBJ1-1, with 8 positions matching TRBD1. V lost 4 bases to trimming and J lost 1 base; unmatched junction nucleotides: 5. The CDR3 runs 15 residues. The germline CDR1 and CDR2 sequences are MNHEY and SVGAGI. CDR3 sequence (DNA): TGTGCCAGCAGTTTAACGACAGGGGCGAACACTGAAGCTTTCTTT. Translation gives CASSLTTGANTEAFF.

The CDR3 sequence: CASNTRTVNTEAFF. In DNA, the CDR3 is TGTGCCAGCAATACTCGGACTGTGAACACTGAAGCTTTCTTT. The rearrangement links TRBV28 to TRBJ1-1; no firm D call. With 7 bases removed from V and 0 bases from J, the gap between germline ends came to 12 bases. Germline V gene sequence: CDR1 MDHEN, CDR2 SYDVKM. This CDR3 spans 14 amino acids.

The chain links TRBV7-6 to TRBJ2-3, with TRBD1 matching 12 bases. V shed 3 bases and J 4 bases; nucleotides not matched to a gene: 5. CDR3 length: 16 amino acids. Per germline, CDR1 SGHVS and CDR2 FNYEAQ. CDR3 coding DNA: TGTGCCAGCAGCTTGGGGACAGGGGGCGGCCCAGATACGCAGTATTTT. Translating it yields CASSLGTGGGPDTQYF.

The chain joins TRBV5-1 to TRBJ1-4; possible D gene TRBD1, 5 bases. V was trimmed by 4 bases and J by 6 bases, leaving 16 bases between them. Germline V gene data show CDR1 as SGHRS and CDR2 as YFSETQ. CDR3 length equals 15 residues. This CDR3 is CASSTRGRTDEKLFF. The CDR3 bases are TGCGCCAGCAGCACCCGGGGGAGGACCGATGAAAAACTGTTTTTT. Supplemented by reference TRBV5-1 and TRBJ1-4, the full variable domain reads KAGVTQTPRYLIKTRGQQVTLSCSPISGHRSVSWYQQTPGQGLQFLFEYFSETQRNKGNFPGRFSGRQFSNSRSEMNVSTLELGDSALYLCASSTRGRTDEKLFFGSGTQLSVL.

J is TRBJ2-1 and V is TRBV9; 7 positions agree with TRBD1. V shed 0 bases, J shed 3 bases, and the junction held 3 bases outside the gene matches. The germline gives CDR1 SGDLS, CDR2 YYNGEE. This CDR3 has 15 residues. The CDR3 reads CASSVGQGIYNEQFF. The CDR3 nucleotides are TGTGCCAGCAGCGTAGGACAGGGAATCTACAATGAGCAGTTCTTC.

This clone was counted between two and nine times. CDR3 sequence (DNA): TGTGCCAGCAGCCAAGATCAAACGACAGGGGCTTACGAGCAGTACTTC. It codes for CASSQDQTTGAYEQYF. This sequence joins TRBV4-2 and TRBJ2-5; TRBD1 agrees at 8 bases. With the DNA end fitting TRBJ2-7 better, the J assignment may be wrong. Per the germline V gene, CDR1 is LGHNA and CDR2 is YNFKEQ. The CDR3 totals 16 residues.

The genes are TRBV7-6 and TRBJ2-3; perhaps TRBD2 as D (7 bases). The ends were cut back, 2 bases at V and 5 bases at J, with 14 bases in the middle. Germline V lookup: CDR1 SGHVS, CDR2 FNYEAQ. This CDR3 has 15 amino acids. The CDR3 nucleotides are TGTGCCAGCAGCTTAAATGGGGGCGGGGGAGATACGCAGTATTTT. Protein product: CASSLNGGGGDTQYF.

Here the CDR3 reads CASSTRQPQLNYGYTF. CDR3 coding DNA: TGTGCCAGCAGCACGCGACAGCCCCAACTTAACTATGGCTACACCTTC. The rearrangement uses TRBV7-9 and TRBJ1-2; perhaps TRBD1 as D (5 bases). Germline lookup yields CDR1 SEHNR and CDR2 FQNEAQ (reference sequence). Trimming cost V 5 bases and J 1 base, with 17 bases left between them. This CDR3 contains 16 residues.

The chain has TRBV6-1 and TRBJ1-6, with 10 nucleotides matching TRBD1. V shed 5 bases, J shed 7 bases, and the junction held 2 bases outside the gene matches. In germline, CDR1 is MNHNS, CDR2 SASEGT. The CDR3 contains 14 residues. CDR3 residues: CASSPTGGNSPLHF. As DNA, the CDR3 is TGTGCCAGCAGTCCGACAGGGGGCAATTCACCCCTCCACTTT.

The chain recombines TRBV7-9 with TRBJ1-6; the D is unclear. Trimming shortened V by 3 bases and J by 8 bases, and 11 bases separated the two germline ends. The germline gives CDR1 SEHNR, CDR2 FQNEAQ (reference sequence). The CDR3 runs 14 residues. The CDR3 loop is CASSFMADHSPLHF. For the CDR3, the DNA is TGTGCCAGCAGCTTCATGGCCGATCATTCACCCCTCCACTTT. The variable domain in full, completed from reference TRBV7-9 and TRBJ1-6, reads DTGVSQNPRHKITKRGQNVTFRCDPISEHNRLYWYRQTLGQGPEFLTYFQNEAQLEKSRLLSDRFSAERPKGSFSTLEIQRTEQGDSAMYLCASSFMADHSPLHFGNGTRLTVT.

The chain uses TRBV5-5 and TRBJ2-7; possible D gene TRBD1, 5 bases. Trimming took off 2 bases at V and 2 bases at J, with 8 bases between the two ends. The CDR3 is 13 amino acids. In germline, CDR1 is SGHKS, CDR2 YYEKEE (reference sequence). The CDR3 DNA reads TGTGCCAGCAGCTTACAGGCCGCCTACGAGCAGTACTTC. This sequence encodes CASSLQAAYEQYF.

This clone showed up just once. V usage is TRBV6-5 and J usage is TRBJ2-5, with 7 bases identical to TRBD2. The germline gives CDR1 MNHEY, CDR2 SVGAGI. There are 16 residues in the CDR3. The trim removed 4 bases at V and 5 bases at J, leaving 13 bases unmatched. CDR3 DNA: TGTGCCAGCAGTTTCTTCGGGGGGACTTTCGGGGAGACCCAGTACTTC. Translated, it gives CASSFFGGTFGETQYF.